A single sample is the source of the 2 T cell receptor beta chains below, sequenced in a study of Graves' ophthalmopathy and Graves' hyperthyroidism. Investigators amplified TCR beta CDR3 regions from RNA transcripts. RT-PCR in the first round used HTBI primers; a second-round multiplex PCR followed. TCRdb reprocessed the multiplex PCR reads with MiXCR, giving one entry per CDR3 protein. The repertoire holds about 400,000 distinct CDR3 sequences, with 15% as singletons. The specimen was peripheral blood. The source of these receptors is a woman between 18 and 29 years old with stable Graves' hyperthyroidism.

This clonotype has a count of ten or more. The rearrangement links TRBV20-1 to TRBJ1-2; the match to TRBD1 covers 8 bases. Per germline, CDR1 DFQATT and CDR2 SNEGSKA (reference sequence). CDR3 length: 13 residues. The V gene end was trimmed by 5 bases and the J gene end by 6 bases; junction bases not matched to a gene: 8. CDR3 coding DNA: TGCAGTGCTCTTGCCGGACAGGGCGATGGCTACACCTTC. Protein sequence: CSALAGQGDGYTF.

This clonotype was found many times. The rearrangement links TRBV19 to TRBJ1-5; 8 bases align to TRBD1. CDR1 and CDR2 (germline): LNHDA, SQIVND (reference sequence). With V trimmed by 1 base and J by 6 bases, 23 bases remained unmatched. This CDR3 spans 21 amino acids. The CDR3 region is CASSIGHPGGGSGELSQPQHF. Written as DNA, the CDR3 is TGTGCCAGTAGTATAGGTCATCCAGGGGGCGGTTCTGGCGAATTATCTCAGCCCCAGCATTTT.